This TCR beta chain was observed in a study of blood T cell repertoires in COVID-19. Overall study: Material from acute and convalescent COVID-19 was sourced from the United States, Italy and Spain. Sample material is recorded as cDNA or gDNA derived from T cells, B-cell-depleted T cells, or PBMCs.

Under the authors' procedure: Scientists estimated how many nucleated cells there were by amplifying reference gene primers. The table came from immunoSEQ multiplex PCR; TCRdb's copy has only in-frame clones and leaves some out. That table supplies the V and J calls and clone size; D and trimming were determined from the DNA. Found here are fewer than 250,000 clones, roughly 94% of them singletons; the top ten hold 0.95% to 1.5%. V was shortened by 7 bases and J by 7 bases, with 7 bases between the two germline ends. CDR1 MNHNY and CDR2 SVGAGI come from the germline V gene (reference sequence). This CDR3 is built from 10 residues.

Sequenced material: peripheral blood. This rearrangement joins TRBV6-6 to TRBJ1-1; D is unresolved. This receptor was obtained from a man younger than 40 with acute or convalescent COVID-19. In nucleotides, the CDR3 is TGTGCCAGCATCGGTGGTGAAGCTTTCTTT. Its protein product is CASIGGEAFF.